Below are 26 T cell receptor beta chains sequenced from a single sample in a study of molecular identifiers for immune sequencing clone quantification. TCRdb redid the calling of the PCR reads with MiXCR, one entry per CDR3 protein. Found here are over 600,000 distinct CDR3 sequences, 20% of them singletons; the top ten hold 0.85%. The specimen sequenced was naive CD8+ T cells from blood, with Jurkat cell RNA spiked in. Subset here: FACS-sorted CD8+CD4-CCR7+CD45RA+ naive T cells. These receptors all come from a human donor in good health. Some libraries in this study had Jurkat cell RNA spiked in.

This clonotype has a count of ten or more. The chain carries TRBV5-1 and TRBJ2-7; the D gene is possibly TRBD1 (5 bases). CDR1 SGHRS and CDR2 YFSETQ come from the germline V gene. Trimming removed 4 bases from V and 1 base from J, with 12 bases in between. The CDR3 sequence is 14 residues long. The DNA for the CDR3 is TGCGCCAGCAGCCTCGGACGGACATCCTACGAGCAGTACTTC. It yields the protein CASSLGRTSYEQYF.

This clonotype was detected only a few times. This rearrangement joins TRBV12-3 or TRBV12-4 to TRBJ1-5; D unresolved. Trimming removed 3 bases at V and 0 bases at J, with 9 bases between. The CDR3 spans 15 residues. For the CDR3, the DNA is TGTGCCAGCAGTTTTTACAGTAATAGCAATCAGCCCCAGCATTTT. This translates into CASSFYSNSNQPQHF.

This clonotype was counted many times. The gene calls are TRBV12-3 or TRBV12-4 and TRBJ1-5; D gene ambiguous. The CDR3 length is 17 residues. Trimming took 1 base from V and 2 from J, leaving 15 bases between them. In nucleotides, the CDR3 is TGTGCCAGCAGTTTAGATTCCGTCGGTCGCGGCAATCAGCCCCAGCATTTT. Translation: CASSLDSVGRGNQPQHF.

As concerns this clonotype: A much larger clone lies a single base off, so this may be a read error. The CDR3 DNA reads as TGTGCCAGCAGCTGGGGACTAGCGGGGGCCCACGAGCAGTACTTC. Translated: CASSWGLAGAHEQYF. This sequence joins TRBV7-6 and TRBJ2-7; TRBD2 agrees at 14 bases. Unmatched junction bases numbered 4, after V lost 4 bases and J lost 5 bases. CDR1 and CDR2 (germline): SGHVS, FNYEAQ. This CDR3 region has 15 residues.

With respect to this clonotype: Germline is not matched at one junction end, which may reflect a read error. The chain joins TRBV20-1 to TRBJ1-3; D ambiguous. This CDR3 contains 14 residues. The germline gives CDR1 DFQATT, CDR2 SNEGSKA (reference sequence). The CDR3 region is CRARLLGAGNTIYF. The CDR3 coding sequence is TGCAGAGCTAGATTATTGGGAGCAGGAAACACCATATATTTT.

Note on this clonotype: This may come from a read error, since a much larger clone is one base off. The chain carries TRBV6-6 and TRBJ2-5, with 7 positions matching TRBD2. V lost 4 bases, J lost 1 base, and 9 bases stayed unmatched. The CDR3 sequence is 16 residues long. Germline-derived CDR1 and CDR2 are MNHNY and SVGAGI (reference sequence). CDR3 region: CASSSYVGGTQETQYF. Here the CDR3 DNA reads TGTGCCAGCAGTTCCTACGTCGGGGGGACCCAAGAGACCCAGTACTTC.

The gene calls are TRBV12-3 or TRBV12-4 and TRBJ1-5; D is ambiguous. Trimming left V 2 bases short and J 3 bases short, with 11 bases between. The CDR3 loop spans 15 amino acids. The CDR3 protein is CASSLTIRDNQPQHF. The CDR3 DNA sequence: TGTGCCAGCAGTTTAACGATCCGGGACAATCAGCCCCAGCATTTT.

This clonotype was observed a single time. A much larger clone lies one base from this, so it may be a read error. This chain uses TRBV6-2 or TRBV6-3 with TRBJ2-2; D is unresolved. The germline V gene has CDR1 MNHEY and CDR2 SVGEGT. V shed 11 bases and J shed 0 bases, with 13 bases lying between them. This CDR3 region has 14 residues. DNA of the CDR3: TGTGCCCGTCGCGGCCGAACGAACACCGGGGAGCTGTTTTTT. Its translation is CARRGRTNTGELFF.

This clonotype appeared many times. In DNA form, the CDR3 reads TGTGCCTGGGACTCGACAGGGACCTACACAGATACGCAGTATTTT. Its protein product is CAWDSTGTYTDTQYF. The chain uses TRBV30 and TRBJ2-3, with 7 positions matching TRBD1. This CDR3 is built from 15 residues. From germline, CDR1 is GTSNPN and CDR2 SVGIG (reference sequence). Losses at the gene ends were 5 bases for V and 2 bases for J; bases not matched to a gene: 10.

The CDR3 here is CAWSVSLVEPYEQYF. For the CDR3, the DNA is TGTGCCTGGAGTGTCTCTTTGGTTGAACCCTACGAGCAGTACTTC. This chain connects TRBV30 to TRBJ2-7; D uncertain. CDR1 is GTSNPN and CDR2 is SVGIG in the germline V gene (reference sequence). This CDR3 comprises 15 residues. The V and J ends lost 0 bases and 2 bases respectively, with 14 bases between them.

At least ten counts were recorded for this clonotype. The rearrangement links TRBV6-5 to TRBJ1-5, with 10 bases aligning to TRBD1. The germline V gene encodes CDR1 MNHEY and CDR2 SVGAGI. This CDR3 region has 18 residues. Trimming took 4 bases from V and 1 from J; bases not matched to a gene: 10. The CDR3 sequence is CASSLTGTGAGSNQPQHF. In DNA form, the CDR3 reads TGTGCCAGCAGTTTAACCGGGACAGGGGCCGGGAGCAATCAGCCCCAGCATTTT.

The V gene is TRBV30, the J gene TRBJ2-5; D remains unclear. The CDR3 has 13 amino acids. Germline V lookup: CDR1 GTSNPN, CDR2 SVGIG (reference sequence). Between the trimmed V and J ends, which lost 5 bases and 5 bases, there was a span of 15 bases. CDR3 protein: CAWDFLSMETQYF. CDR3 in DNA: TGTGCCTGGGACTTCTTAAGCATGGAGACCCAGTACTTC.

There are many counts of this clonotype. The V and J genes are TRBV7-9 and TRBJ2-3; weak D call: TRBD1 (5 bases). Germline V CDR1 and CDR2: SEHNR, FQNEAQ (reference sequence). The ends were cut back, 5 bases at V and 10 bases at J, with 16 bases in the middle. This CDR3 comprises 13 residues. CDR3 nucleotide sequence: TGTGCCAGCAGCGCACCCGCGGACACGGCGCAGTATTTT. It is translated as CASSAPADTAQYF.

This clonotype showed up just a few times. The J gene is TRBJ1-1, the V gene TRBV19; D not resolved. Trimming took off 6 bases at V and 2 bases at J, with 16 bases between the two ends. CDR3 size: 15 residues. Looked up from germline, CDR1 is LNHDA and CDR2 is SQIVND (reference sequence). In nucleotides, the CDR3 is TGTGCCAGTAGCAGCAACTCTGAAGGAAACACTGAAGCTTTCTTT. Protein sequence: CASSSNSEGNTEAFF. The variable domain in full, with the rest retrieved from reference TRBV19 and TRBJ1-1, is DGGITQSPKYLFRKEGQNVTLSCEQNLNHDAMYWYRQDPGQGLRLIYYSQIVNDFQKGDIAEGYSVSREKKESFPLTVTSAQKNPTAFYLCASSSNSEGNTEAFFGQGTRLTVV.

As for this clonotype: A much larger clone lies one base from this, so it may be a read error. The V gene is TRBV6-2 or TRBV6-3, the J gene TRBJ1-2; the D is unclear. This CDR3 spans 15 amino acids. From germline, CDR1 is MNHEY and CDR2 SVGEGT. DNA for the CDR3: TGTGCCAGCGGTTACGGAGTTTCCGAAAGTGAGGGCTACACCTTC. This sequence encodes CASGYGVSESEGYTF.

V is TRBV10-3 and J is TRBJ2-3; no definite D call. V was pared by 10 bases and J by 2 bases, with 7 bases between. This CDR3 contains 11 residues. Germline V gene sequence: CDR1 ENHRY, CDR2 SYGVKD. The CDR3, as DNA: TGTGCCACACAAATCACAGATACGCAGTATTTT. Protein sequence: CATQITDTQYF.

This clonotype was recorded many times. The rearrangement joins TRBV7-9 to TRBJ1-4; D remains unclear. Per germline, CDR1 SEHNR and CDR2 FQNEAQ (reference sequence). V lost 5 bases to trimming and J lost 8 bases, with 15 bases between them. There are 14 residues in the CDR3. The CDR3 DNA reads TGTGCCAGCAGCCCCGTCTCCCTTCGGGAAAAACTGTTTTTT. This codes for CASSPVSLREKLFF.

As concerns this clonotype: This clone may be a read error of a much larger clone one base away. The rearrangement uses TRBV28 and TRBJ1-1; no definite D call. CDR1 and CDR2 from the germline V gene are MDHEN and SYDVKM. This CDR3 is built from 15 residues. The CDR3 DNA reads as TGTGCCAGCGGTTTTAGGGAGCCGATGAACACTGAAGCTTTCTTT. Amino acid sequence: CASGFREPMNTEAFF.

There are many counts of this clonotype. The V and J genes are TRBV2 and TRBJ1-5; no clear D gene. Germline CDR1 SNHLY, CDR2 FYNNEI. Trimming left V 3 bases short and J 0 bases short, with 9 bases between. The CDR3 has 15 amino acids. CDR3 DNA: TGTGCCAGCAGTGATGGCCATTATAGCAATCAGCCCCAGCATTTT. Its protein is CASSDGHYSNQPQHF. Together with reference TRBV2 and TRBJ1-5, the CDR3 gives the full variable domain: EPEVTQTPSHQVTQMGQEVILRCVPISNHLYFYWYRQILGQKVEFLVSFYNNEISEKSEIFDDQFSVERPDGSNFTLKIRSTKLEDSAMYFCASSDGHYSNQPQHFGDGTRLSIL.

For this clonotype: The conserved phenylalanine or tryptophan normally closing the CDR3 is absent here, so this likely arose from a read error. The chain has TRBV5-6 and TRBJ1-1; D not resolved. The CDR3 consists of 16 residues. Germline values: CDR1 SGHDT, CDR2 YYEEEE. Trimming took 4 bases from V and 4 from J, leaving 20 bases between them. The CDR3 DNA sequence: TGTGCCAGCAGCCCAGACCGTGAAGCACTAGTCACTGAAGCTTTCCTT. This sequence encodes CASSPDREALVTEAFL.

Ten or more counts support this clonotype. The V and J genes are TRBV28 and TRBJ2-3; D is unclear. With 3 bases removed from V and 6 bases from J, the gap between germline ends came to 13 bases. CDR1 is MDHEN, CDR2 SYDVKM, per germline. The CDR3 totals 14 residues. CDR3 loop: CASSFHLTPDTQYF. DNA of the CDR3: TGTGCCAGCAGTTTCCACCTTACGCCGGATACGCAGTATTTT.

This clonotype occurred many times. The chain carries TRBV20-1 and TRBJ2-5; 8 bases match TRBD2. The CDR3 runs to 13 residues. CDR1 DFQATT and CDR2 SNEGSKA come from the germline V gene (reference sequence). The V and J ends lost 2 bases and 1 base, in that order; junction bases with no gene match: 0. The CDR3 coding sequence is TGCAGTGCTAGAACTAGCGGCCAAGAGACCCAGTACTTC. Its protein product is CSARTSGQETQYF.

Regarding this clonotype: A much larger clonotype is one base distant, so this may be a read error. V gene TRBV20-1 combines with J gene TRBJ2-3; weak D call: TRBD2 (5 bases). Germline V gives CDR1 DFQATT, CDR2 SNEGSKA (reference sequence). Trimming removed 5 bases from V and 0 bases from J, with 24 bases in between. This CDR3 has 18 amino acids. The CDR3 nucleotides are TGCAGTGCTCAACGCCTCATCCCCGGGATTGGCAGCACAGATACGCAGTATTTT. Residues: CSAQRLIPGIGSTDTQYF.

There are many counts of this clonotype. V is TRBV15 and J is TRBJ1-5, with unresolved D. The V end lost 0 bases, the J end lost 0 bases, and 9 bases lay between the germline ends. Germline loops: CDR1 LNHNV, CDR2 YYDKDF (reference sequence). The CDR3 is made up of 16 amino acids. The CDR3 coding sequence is TGTGCCACCAGCAGAGACTTGGGGAATAGCAATCAGCCCCAGCATTTT. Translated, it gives CATSRDLGNSNQPQHF.

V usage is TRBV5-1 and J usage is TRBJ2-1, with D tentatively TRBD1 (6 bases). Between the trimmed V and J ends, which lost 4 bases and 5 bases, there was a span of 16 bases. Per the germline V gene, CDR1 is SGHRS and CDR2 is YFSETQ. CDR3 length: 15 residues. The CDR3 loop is CASSPISPGDNEQFF. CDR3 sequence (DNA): TGCGCCAGCAGCCCCATATCCCCAGGGGACAATGAGCAGTTCTTC.

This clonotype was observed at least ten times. The CDR3 protein is CASSSGTTADYEQYF. CDR3 in DNA: TGTGCCAGCAGTTCCGGGACGACGGCAGATTACGAGCAGTACTTC. The V and J genes are TRBV6-2 or TRBV6-3 and TRBJ2-7; D may correspond to TRBD1 or TRBD2 (5 bases each). CDR3 length equals 15 residues. V lost 4 bases to trimming and J lost 4 bases, with 17 bases between them. Germline V gene sequence: CDR1 MNHEY, CDR2 SVGEGT.